The clone carrying this T cell receptor (beta chain) came up many times. The CDR3 loop spans 14 amino acids. The germline CDR1 and CDR2 sequences are SNHLY and FYNNEI. V was pared by 6 bases and J by 2 bases, with 14 bases between. The data belong to a study of early T cells in non-severe SARS-CoV-2 infection. About the research overall: The sequenced material was bulk RNA from unsorted whole blood, and its chains were unpaired.

One entry per CDR3 protein, called by TCRdb with MiXCR from the 5' RACE reads. The repertoire holds about 49,000 distinct CDR3 sequences, with less than 4.5% as singletons. This clonotype originated in an adult who was a healthcare worker with PCR-confirmed SARS-CoV-2 infection or an uninfected control (not recorded which). What was sequenced was whole blood. The chain has TRBV2 and TRBJ2-7; either TRBD1 or TRBD2 may fit D (7 bases each). CDR3 sequence reads: CASRVQGGTYEQYF. CDR3 nucleotide sequence: TGTGCCAGCAGAGTTCAGGGGGGGACCTACGAGCAGTACTTC.